A single sample gave rise to the 8 T cell receptor beta chains below, sequenced in a study of T cells of healthy individuals. TCRdb reanalysed the 5' RACE reads using MiXCR and keeps one entry per CDR3 protein. Counted here are tens of thousands of distinct CDR3 sequences, around 15% occurring once; the ten biggest clones make up about 4.4%. The receptor source for this set is a human donor in good health.

This clonotype was recorded at least ten times. This rearrangement joins TRBV20-1 to TRBJ2-4, with TRBD2 matching over 14 bases. V was pared by 5 bases and J by 2 bases, with 8 bases of the junction left unmatched. The CDR3 length is 17 residues. Per the germline V gene, CDR1 is DFQATT and CDR2 is SNEGSKA (reference sequence). CDR3 coding DNA: TGCAGTGCTGGGAGACTAGCGGGAGGGCCGACCAAAAACATTCAGTACTTC. This translates into CSAGRLAGGPTKNIQYF.

The chain recombines TRBV6-2 or TRBV6-3 with TRBJ2-7, with TRBD1 as a possible D gene (6 bases). The CDR3 consists of 15 residues. V was pared by 2 bases and J by 0 bases, with 11 bases between. Germline-derived CDR1 and CDR2 are MNHEY and SVGEGT. The CDR3 here is CASSYTTGLSYEQYF. The CDR3 nucleotides are TGTGCCAGCAGTTACACGACAGGCCTCTCCTACGAGCAGTACTTC.

Ten or more counts support this clonotype. CDR3 sequence: CASSLFRRGDSPLHF. Written as DNA, the CDR3 is TGTGCCAGCAGCCTTTTTCGGAGGGGGGATTCACCCCTCCACTTT. The chain employs TRBV6-5 and TRBJ1-6, with D possibly TRBD1 on 6 matching bases. The CDR3 runs 15 residues. V lost 6 bases, J lost 8 bases, and 17 bases lay in between. The germline gives CDR1 MNHEY, CDR2 SVGAGI.

This clonotype was recorded many times. The chain has TRBV5-6 and TRBJ2-1, with D possibly being TRBD1 (5 bases). CDR1 and CDR2 (germline): SGHDT, YYEEEE. V was clipped by 0 bases and J by 2 bases, with 9 bases between them. The CDR3 extends over 15 amino acids. For the CDR3, the DNA is TGTGCCAGCAGCTTGGTTCAGGGAACCTACAATGAGCAGTTCTTC. Protein product: CASSLVQGTYNEQFF.

At least ten counts were recorded for this clonotype. The J gene is TRBJ1-5, the V gene TRBV4-1; 8 nucleotides align to TRBD1. The CDR3 has 16 amino acids. The V segment lost 0 bases and the J segment 6 bases; nucleotides outside the gene matches: 7. The germline V gene encodes CDR1 MGHRA and CDR2 YSYEKL. The CDR3 is CASSQDSRTGFQPQHF. The CDR3 nucleotides read TGCGCCAGCAGCCAAGATAGTAGGACAGGGTTTCAGCCCCAGCATTTT.

The rearrangement links TRBV7-3 to TRBJ2-1, with D perhaps matching TRBD2 (5 bases). Germline CDR1 and CDR2: SGHTA and FQGTGA. The CDR3 spans 14 residues. Trimming shortened V by 0 bases and J by 4 bases, and 7 bases separated the two germline ends. CDR3 coding DNA: TGTGCCAGCAGCTTAACGGAGGCGTACAATGAGCAGTTCTTC. Translated: CASSLTEAYNEQFF.

This clonotype was found once. The CDR3 bases are TGTGCCAGCAAGTCCGGGGAGCTGTTTTTT. Translating it yields CASKSGELFF. The rearrangement links TRBV28 to TRBJ2-2; unclear D gene. Germline CDR1 and CDR2: MDHEN and SYDVKM. This CDR3 region has 10 residues. V was pared by 7 bases and J by 6 bases, with 3 bases between.

This clonotype was seen repeatedly, ten times or more. This chain connects TRBV29-1 to TRBJ2-4; 8 positions match TRBD1. V lost 0 bases to trimming and J lost 1 base; unmatched junction nucleotides: 5. This CDR3 comprises 16 residues. CDR1 is SQVTM, CDR2 ANQGSEA, per germline. In nucleotides, the CDR3 is TGCAGCGTTGAAGACAGGGGGCAGGGGGCCAAAAACATTCAGTACTTC. This codes for CSVEDRGQGAKNIQYF.